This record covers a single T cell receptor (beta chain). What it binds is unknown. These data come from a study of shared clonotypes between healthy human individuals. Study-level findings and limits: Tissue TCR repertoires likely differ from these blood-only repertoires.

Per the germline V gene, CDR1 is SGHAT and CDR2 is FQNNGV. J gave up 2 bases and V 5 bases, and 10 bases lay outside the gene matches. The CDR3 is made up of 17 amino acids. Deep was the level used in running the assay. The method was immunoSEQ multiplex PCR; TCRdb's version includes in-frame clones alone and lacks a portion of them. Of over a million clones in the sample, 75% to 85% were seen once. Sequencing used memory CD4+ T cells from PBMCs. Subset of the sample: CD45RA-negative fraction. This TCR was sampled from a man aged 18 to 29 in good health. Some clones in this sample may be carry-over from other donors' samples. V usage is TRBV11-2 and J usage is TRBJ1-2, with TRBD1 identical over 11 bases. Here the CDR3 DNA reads TGTGCCAGCAGCCCTAGGACAGGGGGCGCAGGGAACTATGGCTACACCTTC. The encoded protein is CASSPRTGGAGNYGYTF.